These T cell receptor beta chains were read from a single sample in a study of CD8+CD57+ T cells in acquired aplastic anemia. From the reads, TCRdb called clonotypes with MiXCR, one entry per CDR3 protein. The data hold roughly 300,000 distinct CDR3 sequences, with 55% to 65% observed a single time. Sequencing was carried out using sorted CD4+, CD8+, or CD8+CD57+ T cells (not recorded which) from PBMCs. The receptors were gathered from a human donor with severe aplastic anemia or a healthy control (not recorded which). CDR3s include the opening cysteine and the closing phenylalanine or tryptophan. A D gene is named only where the DNA matches it firmly. Size is stated for part of the rows, as once, few or many counts, or as a class when the clone is expanded.

CDR3 protein | CDR3 DNA | J gene | D gene | clone size | V gene
CSARDGTADNEQFF | TGCAGTGCTAGAGATGGGACAGCCGACAATGAGCAGTTCTTC | TRBJ2-1 | TRBD1 | - | TRBV20-1
CASSRVRDTQYF | TGTGCCAGCAGCCGCGTGCGAGATACGCAATATTTT | TRBJ2-3 | - | - | TRBV14
CASRAGVGETQYF | TGTGCCAGTCGGGCCGGGGTTGGGGAGACCCAGTACTTC | TRBJ2-5 | - | - | TRBV19
CASSLGRRQGLDEQFF | TGTGCCAGCAGCTTAGGACGGCGACAGGGTCTTGATGAGCAGTTCTTC | TRBJ2-1 | TRBD1 | many | TRBV7-2
CASTRAREYQPQHF | TGTGCCAGCACACGGGCCCGAGAGTATCAGCCCCAGCATTTT | TRBJ1-5 | - | many | TRBV2
CASSLSGNNEQFF | TGTGCCAGCAGCTTATCCGGTAACAATGAGCAGTTCTTC | TRBJ2-1 | - | - | TRBV11-2
CASSLDASGGSETQYF | TGTGCCAGCAGCTTAGACGCTAGCGGGGGATCGGAGACCCAGTACTTC | TRBJ2-5 | TRBD2 | - | TRBV7-6
CAGSPFNDDPYNEQFF | TGTGCCGGCAGCCCCTTCAATGACGACCCCTACAATGAGCAGTTCTTC | TRBJ2-1 | - | - | TRBV7-2
CASSPGTGQETQYF | TGTGCCAGCAGCCCGGGGACAGGGCAGGAGACCCAGTACTTC | TRBJ2-5 | TRBD1 | few | TRBV7-8
CASSSDPGQRSYGYTF | TGTGCCAGCAGCTCCGACCCGGGACAGCGCTCGTATGGCTACACCTTC | TRBJ1-2 | TRBD1 | - | TRBV9
CASSTSPGVRGQETQYF | TGTGCCAGCAGCACAAGTCCCGGGGTCAGGGGACAAGAGACCCAGTACTTC | TRBJ2-5 | - | many | TRBV9
CASSLGGSRYYGYTF | TGTGCCAGCAGCTTGGGGGGTAGCCGGTACTATGGCTACACCTTC | TRBJ1-2 | - | - | TRBV5-6
CATSRGAGETFF | TGTGCCACCAGCAGAGGGGCGGGTGAGACTTTCTTT | TRBJ1-1 | - | few | TRBV15
CASSRSRDSSNSPLHF | TGTGCCAGCAGCCGTTCCCGGGACAGCAGTAATTCACCCCTCCACTTT | TRBJ1-6 | TRBD1 | few | TRBV7-8
CASRPQARGEKLFF | TGTGCCAGCAGGCCCCAAGCGAGAGGTGAAAAACTGTTTTTT | TRBJ1-4 | - | many | TRBV12-3/TRBV12-4
CASSKGRGGRESYNEQFF | TGTGCCAGCAGTAAGGGCCGAGGGGGGCGGGAGTCCTACAATGAGCAGTTCTTC | TRBJ2-1 | - | few | TRBV6-2/TRBV6-3
CASSWQTVNSGANVLTF | TGCGCCAGCAGCTGGCAGACGGTAAACTCTGGGGCCAACGTCCTGACTTTC | TRBJ2-6 | - | once | TRBV5-1
CATGTSGHTDTQYF | TGTGCCACAGGGACTAGCGGCCACACAGATACGCAGTATTTT | TRBJ2-3 | TRBD2 | few | TRBV27
CSVAPAGELFF | TGCAGCGTTGCTCCGGCCGGGGAGCTGTTTTTT | TRBJ2-2 | - | - | TRBV29-1
CGAGLLNTGELFF | TGTGGCGCGGGGCTTCTAAACACCGGGGAGCTGTTTTTT | TRBJ2-2 | - | - | TRBV7-2
CASRTGGSEANVLTF | TGCGCCAGCCGGACAGGGGGCTCTGAGGCCAACGTCCTGACTTTC | TRBJ2-6 | TRBD1 | - | TRBV19
CASSRGQGGQPQHF | TGTGCCAGCAGCCGAGGACAGGGTGGACAGCCCCAGCATTTT | TRBJ1-5 | TRBD1 | - | TRBV12-3/TRBV12-4
CASSGGAVGYTF | TGTGCCAGTTCGGGGGGGGCGGTTGGCTACACCTTC | TRBJ1-2 | - | - | TRBV7-3
CASSFGQGISYEQYF | TGTGCCAGCAGCTTCGGACAGGGGATATCCTACGAGCAGTACTTC | TRBJ2-7 | TRBD1 | many | TRBV9
CASSRGTQSSDEQYF | TGTGCCAGCAGCCGGGGGACCCAGTCGTCGGACGAGCAGTACTTC | TRBJ2-7 | - | - | TRBV7-6
CASRREVARNQPQHF | TGTGCCAGTAGACGGGAGGTGGCTCGCAATCAGCCCCAGCATTTT | TRBJ1-5 | - | many | TRBV19
CASSLTGGSTGELFF | TGTGCCAGCAGCTTAACAGGGGGCAGCACCGGGGAGCTGTTTTTT | TRBJ2-2 | TRBD1 | - | TRBV7-3
CASSQRMGEFYGYTF | TGTGCCAGCAGCCAAAGAATGGGGGAGTTCTATGGCTACACCTTC | TRBJ1-2 | - | - | TRBV7-8
CASSEEARGMETQYF | TGTGCCAGCAGCGAGGAAGCCCGGGGTATGGAGACCCAGTACTTC | TRBJ2-5 | - | - | TRBV7-2
CGSSLDGANTGELFF | TGTGGCAGCAGCTTAGATGGGGCGAACACCGGGGAGCTGTTTTTT | TRBJ2-2 | - | - | TRBV7-3
CATSERQGVIGYTF | TGTGCCACATCCGAAAGACAGGGGGTTATTGGCTACACCTTC | TRBJ1-2 | TRBD1 | - | TRBV19
CASGGSGRGTDTQYF | TGTGCCAGCGGGGGTAGCGGAAGGGGAACAGATACGCAGTATTTT | TRBJ2-3 | - | - | TRBV7-2
CASRLQQVSYGYTF | TGTGCCAGTCGTCTACAACAGGTCTCCTATGGCTACACCTTC | TRBJ1-2 | - | many | TRBV19
CASSFTSYEQYF | TGTGCCAGCAGCTTTACCTCCTACGAGCAGTACTTC | TRBJ2-7 | - | few | TRBV7-8
CASSHGQGRNQPQHF | TGTGCCAGCAGCCACGGGCAGGGGCGCAATCAGCCCCAGCATTTT | TRBJ1-5 | - | many | TRBV12-3/TRBV12-4
CASSDPGQGGAYGYTF | TGTGCCAGCAGTGATCCCGGACAGGGGGGGGCCTATGGCTACACCTTC | TRBJ1-2 | TRBD1 | - | TRBV25-1
CASRAGGSYNSPLHF | TGTGCCAGTAGGGCAGGGGGCTCCTATAATTCACCCCTCCACTTT | TRBJ1-6 | TRBD1 | - | TRBV19
CASSYGTGGYTEAFF | TGTGCCAGCAGTTACGGGACAGGGGGGTACACTGAAGCTTTCTTT | TRBJ1-1 | TRBD1 | many | TRBV6-2/TRBV6-3
CASSPKRQGFNEKLFF | TGTGCCAGCAGCCCCAAAAGACAGGGTTTTAATGAAAAACTGTTTTTT | TRBJ1-4 | TRBD1 | many | TRBV14
CSGRGRDGYEQYF | TGCAGTGGGAGGGGCAGGGATGGATACGAGCAGTACTTC | TRBJ2-7 | - | few | TRBV20-1
CASSFGLALYEQYF | TGTGCCAGCAGCTTCGGACTAGCTTTATACGAGCAGTACTTC | TRBJ2-7 | TRBD2 | - | TRBV7-8
CASSLDRQVHYGYTF | TGTGCCAGCAGCTTAGACCGACAAGTTCACTATGGCTACACCTTC | TRBJ1-2 | - | - | TRBV7-9
CASSLGLGQALVTLHF | TGTGCCAGCAGCTTAGGTTTGGGGCAAGCGCTTGTGACCCTCCACTTT | TRBJ1-6 | - | - | TRBV7-8
CASSHLSGLANEKLFF | TGTGCCAGCAGCCACCTCTCAGGGTTAGCTAATGAAAAACTGTTTTTT | TRBJ1-4 | - | - | TRBV3-1
CASSTLGTQYF | TGCGCCAGCAGCACCCTCGGGACCCAGTACTTC | TRBJ2-5 | - | - | TRBV5-1
CASAAGRTYEQYF | TGTGCCAGCGCGGCGGGGAGAACCTACGAGCAGTACTTC | TRBJ2-7 | - | - | TRBV2